Listed here are 11 T cell receptor beta chains from one sample, sequenced in a study of T cell repertoires in cytomegalovirus infection (dated by TCRdb to about 2019). Read against the paper, the sample's treatment or condition label means: in vitro stimulation with specific CMV peptide epitopes to enrich CMV-specific T cells. The listed sequencing device is Illumina HiSeq 1500. TCRdb ran its own pipeline on the public reads, namely fastp trimming at Q25 and MiXCR clone calling, and kept in-frame beta chains. Each record represents a unique CDR3 protein, reported with the most common genes and DNA among its rows. The sample table holds 110,000 or so distinct CDR3 sequences, of which 30% were seen once. Less than 45% of the sample is taken by the ten largest. These receptors are not linked to any known antigen. The sequencing here drew on CD8+ T cells from cultured PBMCs, taken from culture after CMV antigen stimulation. All receptors come from a human donor in good health (CMV status not recorded). Some clones in this sample may be carry-over from other donors' samples.

The chain is built from TRBV7-6 and TRBJ1-5, with D unresolved. Trimming stripped 4 bases from V and 7 bases from J, with 8 bases between. Germline V gene data show CDR1 as SGHVS and CDR2 as FNYEAQ. The CDR3 is 12 amino acids. Here the CDR3 reads CASSSESQPQHF. In nucleotides, the CDR3 is TGTGCCAGCAGCTCAGAAAGCCAGCCCCAGCATTTT.

The rearrangement joins TRBV5-4 to TRBJ2-1, with 14 bases matching TRBD2. This CDR3 is built from 17 residues. Germline CDR1 is SGHNT and CDR2 is YYREEE (reference sequence). J was trimmed by 3 bases and V by 0 bases; bases with no gene match: 2. CDR3 in DNA: TGTGCCAGCAGCTTGGTGGGACTAGCGGGGGACTACAATGAGCAGTTCTTC. Translation gives CASSLVGLAGDYNEQFF.

To note about this clonotype: Relative to the germline gene, one junction end is altered; a read error may explain this. The chain combines TRBV5-3 with TRBJ2-1; D possibly corresponds to TRBD1 (5 bases). TRBV5-3 is reported as an ORF; its role is uncertain. There are 18 residues in the CDR3. CDR3 sequence: CASSLTSGAGIPYNEQFF. For the CDR3, the DNA is TGTGCCAGCAGCTTGACTTCTGGGGCAGGGATCCCCTACAATGAGCAGTTCTTC.

Note on this clonotype: A much larger clone sits a single nucleotide away, making a read error possible. The chain joins TRBV10-3 to TRBJ1-2, with 10 bases identical to TRBD1. CDR3 length: 14 amino acids. The germline V gene encodes CDR1 ENHRY and CDR2 SYGVKD. V lost 7 bases to trimming and J lost 3 bases; unmatched junction nucleotides: 5. CDR3 sequence (DNA): TGTGCCATCAAGACAGGGGGCGCCGACTATGGCTACACCTTC. This gives the protein CAIKTGGADYGYTF.

This clonotype appeared a few times. The CDR3 loop is CSVEVVYEQYF. The DNA of the CDR3 is TGCAGCGTTGAGGTGGTCTACGAGCAGTACTTC. This chain uses TRBV29-1 with TRBJ2-7; D uncertain. Germline V gives CDR1 SQVTM, CDR2 ANQGSEA. The CDR3 runs to 11 residues. V lost 3 bases and J lost 3, with 6 bases in between.

The table lists this clonotype with many counts. This chain links TRBV11-2 with TRBJ1-6; 10 nucleotides agree with TRBD1. The germline gives CDR1 SGHAT, CDR2 FQNNGV. Trimming cost V 5 bases and J 4 bases; bases outside gene matches: 5. The CDR3 loop spans 16 amino acids. CDR3 nucleotide sequence: TGTGCCAGCAGCCAGACAGGGGGCGGTTATAATTCACCCCTCCACTTT. Encoded protein: CASSQTGGGYNSPLHF.

The chain recombines TRBV19 with TRBJ2-5, with D uncertain. CDR1 LNHDA and CDR2 SQIVND come from the germline V gene (reference sequence). This CDR3 region has 13 residues. Trimming cost V 7 bases and J 0 bases, with 9 bases left between them. CDR3 protein: CASMDVYQETQYF. Written as DNA, the CDR3 is TGTGCCAGTATGGACGTCTACCAAGAGACCCAGTACTTC. The whole variable domain, filled in from reference TRBV19 and TRBJ2-5, reads DGGITQSPKYLFRKEGQNVTLSCEQNLNHDAMYWYRQDPGQGLRLIYYSQIVNDFQKGDIAEGYSVSREKKESFPLTVTSAQKNPTAFYLCASMDVYQETQYFGPGTRLLVL.

The DNA of the CDR3 is TGCGCCAGCAGGTCGAAGATCCCTTCAGATGAGCAGTTCTTC. This gives the protein CASRSKIPSDEQFF. V is TRBV10-2 and J is TRBJ2-1; the D is unclear. This CDR3 contains 14 residues. Trimming removed 6 bases at V and 8 bases at J, with 17 bases between. Germline CDR1 is WSHSY and CDR2 is SAAADI.

The sample holds a few counts of this clonotype. The chain joins TRBV2 to TRBJ1-4; D is undetermined. CDR1 is SNHLY, CDR2 FYNNEI, per germline. The CDR3 totals 14 residues. V lost 5 bases and J 1 base, leaving 8 bases between the germline ends. The chain's CDR3 is CASSLGGTNEKLFF. The CDR3 DNA sequence: TGTGCCAGCAGTCTAGGAGGAACTAATGAAAAACTGTTTTTT. The complete variable domain, with remaining parts taken from reference TRBV2 and TRBJ1-4, reads EPEVTQTPSHQVTQMGQEVILRCVPISNHLYFYWYRQILGQKVEFLVSFYNNEISEKSEIFDDQFSVERPDGSNFTLKIRSTKLEDSAMYFCASSLGGTNEKLFFGSGTQLSVL.

The V gene is TRBV7-8, the J gene TRBJ1-1; TRBD1 agrees at 8 bases. Germline V gene lookup returns CDR1 SGHVS and CDR2 FQNEAQ. This CDR3 spans 13 amino acids. The V gene end was trimmed by 1 base and the J gene end by 7 bases; junction bases not matched to a gene: 2. The DNA of the CDR3 is TGTGCCAGCAGCTTAGGGACAGGGATTGAAGCTTTCTTT. Its translation is CASSLGTGIEAFF.

The chain recombines TRBV15 with TRBJ2-7, with 7 bases aligning to TRBD1. The CDR3 runs to 16 residues. Germline CDR1 is LNHNV and CDR2 is YYDKDF (reference sequence). J gave up 7 bases and V 2 bases, and 14 bases lay outside the gene matches. The CDR3 nucleotides are TGTGCCACCAGCAGACTAATAAACAGGGGCATAGAAGAGCAGTACTTC. Translating it yields CATSRLINRGIEEQYF.